Sequencing of this T cell receptor (beta chain) was carried out in a study of T cell repertoires in cytomegalovirus infection. Looking at the study overall: Public TCR beta signatures provided an indication of both CMV infection and a matching HLA type.

Study-wide results and limits: Cumulated frequencies of public TCR beta families served to identify carriers of CMV plus the relevant HLA.

This clonotype has ten or more counts. What it recognizes is unknown. Trimming pared 5 bases from V and 15 bases from J, leaving 17 bases between. Germline V gene data show CDR1 as MNHEY and CDR2 as SVGEGT. The length of the CDR3 is 13 residues. TCRdb fed the reads into MiXCR, producing one record per CDR3 protein. The repertoire holds 750,000 to 900,000 distinct CDR3 sequences, 25% to 30% seen once, with less than 15% in the top ten. This sample comprised cultured CD8+ T cells from PBMCs, obtained from culture after CMV antigen stimulation. The receptor comes from a human donor in good health (CMV status not recorded). Some clones in this sample may be carry-over from other donors' samples. The chain uses TRBV6-2 or TRBV6-3 and TRBJ1-6; possible D gene TRBD1, 6 bases. CDR3 nucleotide sequence: TGTGCCAGCAGTCTCAGACAGGTCGGGATCCTCCACTTT. Amino acid sequence: CASSLRQVGILHF.